The 5 T cell receptor beta chains reported below all come from one sample, sequenced in a study of T-cell memory formation after mild COVID-19. MiXCR was run by TCRdb on the 5' RACE reads, yielding one entry per CDR3 protein. The sample has 470,000 or so distinct CDR3 sequences; roughly 20% are singletons. Sequencing was done on a sample of PBMCs or a T cell subset sorted from them (not recorded which). These receptor sequences come from an adult woman who had mild COVID-19 (a few samples of this study predate the infection). Cell type and time point are not known.

V usage is TRBV7-8 and J usage is TRBJ2-3; TRBD2 aligns across 11 bases. The V and J ends lost 4 bases and 0 bases, in that order; junction bases with no gene match: 9. Per germline, CDR1 SGHVS and CDR2 FQNEAQ. The CDR3 has 18 amino acids. Here the CDR3 DNA reads TGTGCCAGCAGCTCAACGAAGACTAGCGGGACTAGCACAGATACGCAGTATTTT. Translating it yields CASSSTKTSGTSTDTQYF.

V and J are TRBV7-2 and TRBJ2-3; the match to TRBD2 covers 9 bases. After removal of 0 bases from V and 6 bases from J, the junction contained 4 bases not matched to a gene. CDR3 size: 15 residues. Germline loops: CDR1 SGHTA, CDR2 FQGNSA. CDR3 sequence (DNA): TGTGCCAGCAGCTTAGCACCTAGCGGGGCCGATACGCAGTATTTT. This encodes CASSLAPSGADTQYF.

The chain employs TRBV9 and TRBJ2-5; a weak D match, TRBD2 (5 bases). CDR3 length: 14 residues. Germline assignment: CDR1 SGDLS and CDR2 YYNGEE. Trimming removed 0 bases at V and 7 bases at J, with 13 bases between. The CDR3, as DNA: TGTGCCAGCAGCGTAGGTTCACTTGAGGGGACCCAGTACTTC. Its translation: CASSVGSLEGTQYF.

This chain connects TRBV7-8 to TRBJ2-7; D remains ambiguous. Trimming took 1 base from V and 2 from J, leaving 12 bases between them. Per germline, CDR1 SGHVS and CDR2 FQNEAQ. The CDR3 loop spans 15 amino acids. The CDR3 DNA sequence: TGTGCCAGCAGCTTAGGTGGCCTAGGTCCCTACGAGCAGTACTTC. Protein product: CASSLGGLGPYEQYF. Drawing the rest from reference TRBV7-8 and TRBJ2-7, the complete variable domain is GAGVSQSPRYKVAKRGQDVALRCDPISGHVSLFWYQQALGQGPEFLTYFQNEAQLDKSGLPSDRFFAERPEGSVSTLKIQRTQQEDSAVYLCASSLGGLGPYEQYFGPGTRLTVT.

The chain joins TRBV20-1 to TRBJ2-5, with a possible D match to TRBD1 (5 bases). Germline assignment: CDR1 DFQATT and CDR2 SNEGSKA (reference sequence). The CDR3 runs 14 residues. V lost 3 bases and J 4 bases, leaving 15 bases between the germline ends. The CDR3 here is CSARQLQGGETQYF. In DNA, the CDR3 is TGCAGTGCTAGGCAGTTGCAGGGTGGAGAGACCCAGTACTTC.